Each of the 9 T cell receptor beta chains below was sequenced from the same sample in a study of control samples from healthy donors and cancer patients. Produced via immunoSEQ multiplex PCR; TCRdb's table is partial and in-frame only. The sample lists tens of thousands of clones, 65% to 85% seen once, with around 35% in the top ten. Sequencing input: PBMCs. These receptor sequences come from a man aged 65-85 years with lung cancer.

The chain joins TRBV6-5 to TRBJ1-5, with D tentatively TRBD1 (5 bases). The CDR3 spans 11 residues. Trimming left V 5 bases short and J 9 bases short, with 8 bases between. CDR1 MNHEY and CDR2 SVGAGI come from the germline V gene. The CDR3 spells CASSPGGPQHF. CDR3 in DNA: TGTGCCAGCAGTCCTGGGGGGCCCCAGCATTTT.

The chain links TRBV11-2 to TRBJ2-1, with 7 bases identical to TRBD1. The CDR3 runs to 15 residues. V was clipped by 5 bases and J by 1 base; unmatched bases: 5. Germline V gene sequence: CDR1 SGHAT, CDR2 FQNNGV. The CDR3 DNA is TGTGCCAGCAGCCCAGACAGGGCTTCCTACAATGAGCAGTTCTTC. It is translated as CASSPDRASYNEQFF.

The chain is built from TRBV19 and TRBJ1-5, with TRBD1 as a possible D gene (5 bases). This CDR3 has 14 amino acids. Trimming left V 4 bases short and J 7 bases short, with 14 bases between. Germline loops: CDR1 LNHDA, CDR2 SQIVND (reference sequence). DNA of the CDR3: TGTGCCAGTAGTACGCCAGGGTCGGGGCAGCCCCAGCATTTT. Its protein is CASSTPGSGQPQHF.

This sequence joins TRBV19 and TRBJ2-7; TRBD1 aligns across 7 bases. CDR1 is LNHDA and CDR2 is SQIVND in the germline V gene (reference sequence). V dropped 6 bases and J dropped 1; count of bases not matched to a gene: 6. This CDR3 has 14 amino acids. The CDR3 DNA reads TGTGCCAGTAGAGGGACAGCGGCGTCCTACGAGCAGTACTTC. The encoded protein is CASRGTAASYEQYF.

This chain connects TRBV9 to TRBJ2-2; TRBD1 matches at 10 bases. The CDR3 loop spans 15 amino acids. Trimming at V came to 0 bases and at J to 5 bases, leaving 1 base not matched to a gene. The germline V gene has CDR1 SGDLS and CDR2 YYNGEE. CDR3 residues: CASSVGTGGTGELFF. CDR3 DNA: TGTGCCAGCAGCGTAGGGACAGGGGGAACCGGGGAGCTGTTTTTT.

This clone was counted a few times. V is TRBV3-1 (or the pseudogene TRBV3-2) and J is TRBJ2-2, with 8 bases fitting TRBD2. The length of the CDR3 is 14 residues. Germline loops: CDR1 LGHDT, CDR2 YNNKEL (reference sequence). V shed 8 bases and J 5 bases; nucleotides not matched to a gene: 7. CDR3 DNA sequence: TGTGCCAGCCGCCCTAGCGGGTGGACCGGGGAGCTGTTTTTT. Amino acids: CASRPSGWTGELFF.

The chain has TRBV12-5 and TRBJ1-1; tentatively, D is TRBD1 (5 bases). V was trimmed by 1 base and J by 2 bases, leaving 14 bases between them. This CDR3 is built from 16 residues. The germline V gene has CDR1 LGHNT and CDR2 FRNRAP. CDR3 residues: CASGLATTGGNTEAFF. DNA of the CDR3: TGTGCTAGTGGTTTGGCTACTACCGGGGGTAACACTGAAGCTTTCTTT.

This clone was seen once. The J gene is TRBJ2-7, the V gene TRBV28; tentative D call: TRBD1 (5 bases). The ends were cut back, 9 bases at V and 6 bases at J, with 21 bases in the middle. CDR3 size: 14 residues. From germline, CDR1 is MDHEN and CDR2 SYDVKM. DNA of the CDR3: TGTGCCAGTTTGCCCCCGGGCCCTAGGGGCGAGCAGTACTTC. It translates to CASLPPGPRGEQYF.

This chain connects TRBV7-6 to TRBJ1-5; D not resolved. Trimming pared 1 base from V and 0 bases from J, leaving 10 bases between. Germline lookup yields CDR1 SGHVS and CDR2 FNYEAQ. The CDR3 length is 16 residues. The CDR3 sequence is CASSLGPANSNQPQHF. CDR3 nucleotides: TGTGCCAGCAGCTTAGGTCCGGCGAATAGCAATCAGCCCCAGCATTTT.